Below are 30 T cell receptor beta chains sequenced from a single sample in a study of CD8+ T cells in alopecia areata (dated by TCRdb to 2017 to 2018). Library generation was performed with the immunoSEQ multiplex PCR assay. RNA was extracted from all samples and reverse transcribed into cDNA, which served as template for TCR sequencing. TCRdb retrieved this table from immuneACCESS and kept in-frame rearrangements only. Not all clones are present; in checked studies, unresolved V genes account for under half, and no reason is known for the remainder. The sample table shows over 200,000 clones, and around 62% are seen once. The top ten clonotypes cover approximately 0.45% of the sample. This specimen's time point label, per the study, means: baseline before oral tofacitinib. The sequenced sample was CD4+ T cells sorted from blood, obtained at week 0. These receptors originate from a human donor with alopecia areata.

In its sample, this clone was seen many times. The J gene is TRBJ1-4, the V gene TRBV6-1; 7 positions agree with TRBD1. The length of the CDR3 is 13 residues. The V gene end was trimmed by 4 bases and the J gene end by 13 bases; junction bases not matched to a gene: 9. CDR1 and CDR2 from the germline V gene are MNHNS and SASEGT. Here the CDR3 reads CASSGIQGPGLFF. Here the CDR3 DNA reads TGTGCCAGCAGTGGAATACAGGGGCCTGGACTGTTTTTT.

This clone was seen more than once but under ten times. The chain has TRBV30 and TRBJ2-1, with 8 bases that match TRBD2. CDR3 length: 13 residues. The V gene's germline CDR1 is GTSNPN and CDR2 SVGIG (reference sequence). The trim removed 0 bases at V and 15 bases at J, leaving 10 bases unmatched. The DNA for the CDR3 is TGTGCCTGGAGTGTACAACGGGAGGGCCTCGGGTTCTTC. Translation gives CAWSVQREGLGFF.

The rearrangement uses TRBV5-1 and TRBJ1-2; D may be TRBD1 (6 bases). Trimming shortened V by 4 bases and J by 2 bases, and 12 bases separated the two germline ends. CDR1 and CDR2 (germline): SGHRS, YFSETQ. The CDR3 extends over 14 amino acids. CDR3 sequence (DNA): TGCGCCAGCAGCCAACGAGGGACAAACTATGGCTACACCTTC. This sequence encodes CASSQRGTNYGYTF.

J is TRBJ2-6 and V is TRBV9; 7 bases are a match to TRBD2. Germline V CDR1 and CDR2: SGDLS, YYNGEE. The CDR3 length is 20 residues. The V and J ends lost 3 bases and 0 bases, in that order; junction bases with no gene match: 15. The CDR3 loop reads CASSAGGDGASFSGANVLTF. The CDR3 coding sequence is TGTGCCAGCAGCGCGGGGGGAGACGGTGCGTCTTTCTCTGGGGCCAACGTCCTGACTTTC.

A few counts support this clone. This rearrangement joins TRBV30 to TRBJ2-1; tentatively, D is TRBD1 or TRBD2 (6 bases each). The length of the CDR3 is 15 residues. The V end was cut by 0 bases, the J end by 6 bases, with 15 bases between. CDR1 GTSNPN and CDR2 SVGIG come from the germline V gene (reference sequence). The CDR3 nucleotides read TGTGCCTGGAGTGTAGGGCCGGGGGCAGGCAATGAGCAGTTCTTC. Residues: CAWSVGPGAGNEQFF.

This clone was seen a single time. This chain connects TRBV30 to TRBJ1-6, with TRBD1 matching over 7 bases. Germline values: CDR1 GTSNPN, CDR2 SVGIG (reference sequence). Trimming cost V 3 bases and J 9 bases; bases outside gene matches: 8. This CDR3 spans 14 amino acids. CDR3 region: CAWRRRQGASPLHF. The CDR3 coding sequence is TGTGCCTGGAGGAGAAGACAGGGTGCTTCACCCCTCCACTTT. The whole variable domain, filled in from reference TRBV30 and TRBJ1-6, reads SQTIHQWPATLVQPVGSPLSLECTVEGTSNPNLYWYRQAAGRGLQLLFYSVGIGQISSEVPQNLSASRPQDRQFILSSKKLLLSDSGFYLCAWRRRQGASPLHFGNGTRLTVT.

This clone was seen a single time. The rearrangement links TRBV5-4 to TRBJ1-2; possibly TRBD1 for D (6 bases). The V and J ends lost 5 bases and 2 bases respectively, with 16 bases between them. The germline V gene encodes CDR1 SGHNT and CDR2 YYREEE (reference sequence). The CDR3 totals 15 residues. As DNA, the CDR3 is TGTGCCAGCAGGTTATTCGGGGGCCGGAACTATGGCTACACCTTC. Translation: CASRLFGGRNYGYTF.

This clone was seen a handful of times. The chain joins TRBV2 to TRBJ1-2, with D perhaps TRBD1 (5 bases). CDR1 and CDR2 from the germline V gene are SNHLY and FYNNEI. Trimming cost V 7 bases and J 0 bases, with 15 bases left between them. CDR3 length: 15 residues. Here the CDR3 DNA reads TGTGCCAGCAAGGGGAGTCAGACGGCTAACTATGGCTACACCTTC. Protein product: CASKGSQTANYGYTF.

This rearrangement joins TRBV6-1 to TRBJ2-3; 12 bases line up with TRBD2. In germline, CDR1 is MNHNS, CDR2 SASEGT. Trimming took 4 bases from V and 0 from J; bases not matched to a gene: 2. The CDR3 extends over 16 amino acids. CDR3 DNA: TGTGCCAGCAGTGTAACTAGCGGGAGGAGCACAGATACGCAGTATTTT. It specifies CASSVTSGRSTDTQYF.

The chain has TRBV6-5 and TRBJ1-2, with 7 positions matching TRBD1. V lost 7 bases to trimming and J lost 6 bases; unmatched junction nucleotides: 8. In germline, CDR1 is MNHEY, CDR2 SVGAGI. CDR3 length: 13 amino acids. The CDR3 region has the DNA TGTGCCAGCAAGGACCAGGGGGGTAATGGCTACACCTTC. Its translation is CASKDQGGNGYTF.

The chain couples TRBV11-2 to TRBJ2-4; TRBD2 matches at 9 bases. Germline CDR1 and CDR2: SGHAT and FQNNGV. This CDR3 is built from 18 residues. Trimming at V came to 0 bases and at J to 6 bases, leaving 12 bases not matched to a gene. CDR3 protein: CASSLDWVSGGNRNIQYF. The CDR3 DNA reads as TGTGCCAGCAGCTTAGATTGGGTTAGCGGGGGTAACAGAAACATTCAGTACTTC.

The chain is built from TRBV7-2 and TRBJ2-7, with 10 bases fitting TRBD2. Trimming cost V 4 bases and J 4 bases; bases outside gene matches: 10. The germline V gene has CDR1 SGHTA and CDR2 FQGNSA. The CDR3 is 16 amino acids. CDR3 sequence reads: CASSSRAGGSQYEQYF. In nucleotides, the CDR3 is TGTGCCAGCAGCTCTAGAGCGGGAGGGTCCCAATACGAGCAGTACTTC.

This clone came up a few times. The chain carries TRBV27 and TRBJ1-2, with a possible D match to TRBD1 (5 bases). Looked up from germline, CDR1 is MNHEY and CDR2 is SMNVEV (reference sequence). Between the trimmed V and J ends, which lost 0 bases and 4 bases, there was a span of 9 bases. The CDR3 has 14 residues. The CDR3, as DNA: TGTGCCAGCAGTTTATCGCAGGGAATCTATGGCTACACCTTC. It yields the protein CASSLSQGIYGYTF.

V usage is TRBV20-1 and J usage is TRBJ2-3, with unresolved D. The CDR3 runs to 11 residues. The germline V gene encodes CDR1 DFQATT and CDR2 SNEGSKA (reference sequence). The V and J ends lost 6 bases and 8 bases respectively, with 12 bases between them. The chain's CDR3 is CSAITQSTQYF. CDR3 DNA sequence: TGCAGTGCCATTACTCAGAGTACGCAGTATTTT.

This chain uses TRBV4-1 with TRBJ2-3, with a weak D call TRBD2 (5 bases). V was pared by 7 bases and J by 1 base, with 18 bases between. Per germline, CDR1 MGHRA and CDR2 YSYEKL. The CDR3 contains 16 residues. In nucleotides, the CDR3 is TGCGCCAGCAAGTCCTTAGGGAGATCCCGCACAGATACGCAGTATTTT. This gives the protein CASKSLGRSRTDTQYF.

This clone showed up just once. The chain joins TRBV4-2 to TRBJ2-3; 8 nucleotides agree with TRBD2. With V trimmed by 0 bases and J by 7 bases, 6 bases remained unmatched. Looked up from germline, CDR1 is LGHNA and CDR2 is YNFKEQ. The length of the CDR3 is 15 residues. The CDR3, as DNA: TGTGCCAGCAGCCAAGATCGGGGACTAGTAAATACGCAGTATTTT. Protein sequence: CASSQDRGLVNTQYF.

The chain recombines TRBV30 with TRBJ2-1, with TRBD2 identical over 16 bases. The trim removed 5 bases at V and 11 bases at J, leaving 6 bases unmatched. The length of the CDR3 is 14 residues. The germline V gene encodes CDR1 GTSNPN and CDR2 SVGIG (reference sequence). The CDR3 DNA follows: TGTGCCTGGTCCGGGACTAGCGGGGGGGGGCAGCAGTTCTTC. Amino acid sequence: CAWSGTSGGGQQFF.

DNA of the CDR3: TGTGCCAGCAGTCCGGACAGGGGGCTATACGAGCAGTACTTC. This codes for CASSPDRGLYEQYF. The V and J genes are TRBV6-5 and TRBJ2-7, with 11 bases aligning to TRBD1. After removal of 5 bases from V and 4 bases from J, the junction contained 4 bases not matched to a gene. In germline, CDR1 is MNHEY, CDR2 SVGAGI. The length of the CDR3 is 14 residues.

This clone was observed a handful of times. The V gene is TRBV27, the J gene TRBJ1-3; possible D gene TRBD1, 5 bases. This CDR3 region has 15 residues. Germline CDR1 MNHEY, CDR2 SMNVEV (reference sequence). Trimming shortened V by 4 bases and J by 2 bases, and 12 bases separated the two germline ends. DNA for the CDR3: TGTGCCAGCAGTTCCGGGGGGGGAGCTGGAAACACCATATATTTT. Amino acids: CASSSGGGAGNTIYF.

In its sample, this clone was seen a few times. The chain joins TRBV9 to TRBJ2-2, with D possibly TRBD2 on 5 matching bases. The CDR3 is made up of 14 amino acids. Trimming cost V 3 bases and J 5 bases, with 11 bases left between them. The germline V gene encodes CDR1 SGDLS and CDR2 YYNGEE. CDR3 amino acids: CASSAFSGTGELFF. The CDR3 nucleotides are TGTGCCAGCAGCGCATTCTCGGGGACCGGGGAGCTGTTTTTT.

The chain employs TRBV11-2 and TRBJ2-2; D not resolved. V was trimmed by 0 bases and J by 5 bases, leaving 13 bases between them. The CDR3 is made up of 16 amino acids. From germline, CDR1 is SGHAT and CDR2 FQNNGV. CDR3 sequence reads: CASSLDKVIRTGELFF. The CDR3 DNA sequence: TGTGCCAGCAGCTTAGACAAGGTCATACGTACCGGGGAGCTGTTTTTT.

The sample holds a few counts of this clone. This chain uses TRBV4-2 with TRBJ1-2, with D maybe TRBD1 (5 bases). V lost 0 bases, J lost 4 bases, and 9 bases lay in between. Germline CDR1 LGHNA, CDR2 YNFKEQ. The CDR3 totals 14 residues. The CDR3 is CASSQDQGGYGYTF. The CDR3 DNA reads TGTGCCAGCAGCCAAGATCAGGGTGGCTATGGCTACACCTTC.

This rearrangement joins TRBV7-9 to TRBJ1-1; D is undetermined. The V end was cut by 1 base, the J end by 1 base, with 7 bases between. Germline lookup yields CDR1 SEHNR and CDR2 FQNEAQ (reference sequence). The CDR3 loop spans 14 amino acids. The CDR3 sequence: CASSLVAGNTEAFF. CDR3 DNA: TGTGCCAGCAGCTTAGTAGCCGGGAACACTGAAGCTTTCTTT.

J is TRBJ2-1 and V is TRBV11-1; perhaps TRBD1 as D (6 bases). Germline-derived CDR1 and CDR2 are SGHAT and FQDESV (reference sequence). CDR3 length equals 13 residues. Trimming removed 10 bases at V and 3 bases at J, with 13 bases between. CDR3 sequence (DNA): TGTGCCACCTCAAGGACAGACTACAATGAGCAGTTCTTC. Protein product: CATSRTDYNEQFF.

In this sample, this clone turned up a few times. This chain uses TRBV6-1 with TRBJ2-3; D is unresolved. The length of the CDR3 is 15 residues. Germline CDR1 and CDR2: MNHNS and SASEGT. Trimming left V 0 bases short and J 6 bases short, with 13 bases between. CDR3: CASSEALVGYDTQYF. The CDR3 DNA follows: TGTGCCAGCAGTGAAGCGCTGGTCGGCTATGATACGCAGTATTTT.

The V call is TRBV5-1, the J call TRBJ2-7; D possibly uses TRBD1 or TRBD2 (5 bases each). There are 13 residues in the CDR3. Trimming pared 5 bases from V and 2 bases from J, leaving 11 bases between. Germline values: CDR1 SGHRS, CDR2 YFSETQ. The DNA of the CDR3 is TGCGCCAGCAGTCGGGACCGGACCTACGAGCAGTACTTC. Encoded protein: CASSRDRTYEQYF.

In this sample, this clone turned up a few times. The chain links TRBV7-2 to TRBJ1-2; no reliable D call. V shed 5 bases and J shed 2 bases, with 3 bases lying between them. CDR3 length equals 11 residues. In germline, CDR1 is SGHTA, CDR2 FQGNSA. The DNA for the CDR3 is TGTGCCAGCAGCGAAAACTATGGCTACACCTTC. It is translated as CASSENYGYTF.

V gene TRBV30 combines with J gene TRBJ1-2; 8 bases fit TRBD1. Germline CDR1 GTSNPN, CDR2 SVGIG (reference sequence). Germline trimming cut 2 bases from V and 3 bases from J; bases unmatched to any gene: 2. This CDR3 comprises 13 residues. CDR3 in amino acids: CAWSTTGDYGYTF. The CDR3 DNA sequence: TGTGCCTGGAGTACGACAGGGGACTATGGCTACACCTTC.

This clone was recorded a few times. V and J are TRBV4-1 and TRBJ2-6; TRBD1 aligns across 10 bases. The germline CDR1 and CDR2 sequences are MGHRA and YSYEKL. J lost 0 bases, V lost 1 base, and 6 bases had no gene match. There are 19 residues in the CDR3. CDR3 amino acids: CASSQVGQGSLSGANVLTF. CDR3 nucleotides: TGCGCCAGCAGCCAAGTGGGACAGGGGTCCCTCTCTGGGGCCAACGTCCTGACTTTC.

The chain links TRBV5-1 to TRBJ2-5, with D hard to call. CDR1 is SGHRS, CDR2 YFSETQ, per germline. The CDR3 has 13 residues. V was cut by 0 bases and J by 3 bases, with 6 bases left in between. The CDR3 region has the DNA TGCGCCAGCAGCTTGGGCCAAGAAGAGACCCAGTACTTC. Translated, it gives CASSLGQEETQYF.